These T cell receptor beta chains were read from a single sample in a study of CD8 T cells in ankylosing spondylitis. One entry per CDR3 protein results from TCRdb running MiXCR on the 5' RACE reads. The sample has more than 60,000 distinct CDR3 sequences; 5.3% are singletons. The sample consisted of blood, either unsorted or a sorted T cell fraction (not recorded which). These receptor sequences come from a male donor with ankylosing spondylitis or in good health (not recorded which). Each CDR3 is given with its conserved first and last residue. D genes are given only for firm matches. Rows give clone size only sometimes, using once, few, many, or a class for an expanded clone.

size	D	V	J	CDR3	DNA
few	.	TRBV25-1	TRBJ2-7	CASSESGSIVHEQYF	TGTGCCAGCAGTGAATCTGGCAGTATCGTCCACGAGCAGTACTTC
many	.	TRBV6-5	TRBJ1-4	CASSYGRDEKLFF	TGTGCCAGCAGTTACGGTCGGGATGAAAAACTGTTTTTT
many	TRBD2	TRBV20-1	TRBJ2-3	CSASGGATDTQYF	TGCAGTGCTAGCGGGGGGGCGACAGATACGCAGTATTTT
many	.	TRBV4-3	TRBJ2-7	CASSQDVVTASPYEQYF	TGCGCCAGCAGCCAAGATGTGGTGACAGCAAGTCCCTACGAGCAGTACTTC
many	.	TRBV27	TRBJ1-2	CASSQSGGGGYTF	TGTGCCAGCAGTCAGTCGGGCGGGGGAGGCTACACCTTC
many	.	TRBV29-1	TRBJ1-2	CSVEPWGTGNYGYTF	TGCAGCGTTGAACCCTGGGGTACAGGAAACTATGGCTACACCTTC
.	.	TRBV20-1	TRBJ2-7	CSARDWGDPGNNYEQYF	TGCAGTGCTAGAGATTGGGGGGATCCGGGGAATAACTACGAGCAGTACTTC
many	.	TRBV27	TRBJ2-2	CASSLGTATGELFF	TGTGCCAGCAGTTTAGGGACCGCGACCGGGGAGCTGTTTTTT
.	TRBD2	TRBV28	TRBJ2-7	CASSRKLAGGTYEQYF	TGTGCCAGCAGCCGAAAACTAGCGGGGGGGACCTACGAGCAGTACTTC
many	.	TRBV2	TRBJ2-5	CASRSGTDETQYF	TGTGCCAGTCGGTCCGGGACGGATGAGACCCAGTACTTC
many	TRBD1	TRBV5-1	TRBJ1-1	CASRDRGGGTEAFF	TGCGCCAGCAGGGACAGGGGAGGGGGAACTGAAGCTTTCTTT
.	.	TRBV10-2	TRBJ2-7	CASSVAGKGEQYF	TGCGCCAGCAGTGTGGCCGGGAAGGGCGAGCAGTACTTC
many	.	TRBV14	TRBJ2-3	CASSPLTTDTQYF	TGTGCCAGCAGCCCACTAACTACAGATACGCAGTATTTT
many	TRBD1	TRBV20-1	TRBJ1-4	CSANPTGGKNEKLFF	TGCAGTGCTAACCCGACAGGGGGGAAAAATGAAAAACTGTTTTTT
many	TRBD2	TRBV28	TRBJ2-1	CASSFRLAAGNEQFF	TGTGCCAGCAGTTTTCGGCTAGCGGCAGGGAATGAGCAGTTCTTC